A selection of T cell receptor beta chains follows, all from one sample in a study of identical twins. One entry per CDR3 protein, called by TCRdb with MiXCR from the 5' RACE reads. The table lists about 1.7 million distinct CDR3 sequences, about 30% of them singletons, with around 0.3% in the top ten. The sample comprised cord blood. The origin of the receptors is a newborn girl in good health. Each CDR3 is given with its conserved first and last residue. A D gene is named only where the DNA matches it firmly. Size tells how often a clone was seen (once, few, many) or the class of an expanded clone, and some rows leave it out.

TRBJ2-3 | NA | TRBV5-6 | NA | CASSLAPARTDTQYF | TGTGCCAGCAGCTTGGCCCCAGCCCGCACAGATACGCAGTATTTT
TRBJ1-4 | few | TRBV6-6 | TRBD1 | CASTSRTGEEKLFF | TGTGCCAGCACCTCCCGGACAGGGGAAGAAAAACTGTTTTTT
TRBJ2-7 | NA | TRBV27 | NA | CASSSHGGVREQYF | TGTGCCAGCAGCTCACATGGGGGTGTGAGAGAGCAGTACTTC
TRBJ2-7 | many | TRBV14 | NA | CASSRRYGRVPYEQYF | TGTGCCAGCAGCCGTAGATACGGCAGGGTTCCCTACGAGCAGTACTTC
TRBJ2-1 | many | TRBV25-1 | NA | CASSPAGAYNEQFF | TGTGCCAGCAGTCCAGCGGGCGCCTACAATGAGCAGTTCTTC
TRBJ1-6 | NA | TRBV25-1 | NA | CASRADTYNSPLHF | TGTGCCAGCAGGGCGGACACGTATAATTCACCCCTCCACTTT
TRBJ2-7 | many | TRBV20-1 | NA | CSASRQSYEQYF | TGCAGTGCTAGCCGTCAGTCCTACGAGCAGTACTTC
TRBJ1-5 | few | TRBV6-6 | NA | CASRGPRQPQHF | TGTGCCAGCAGGGGACCACGACAGCCCCAGCATTTT
TRBJ2-3 | few | TRBV20-1 | NA | CSANGRVGISTDTQYF | TGCAGTGCGAACGGGCGGGTGGGAATTAGCACAGATACGCAGTATTTT
TRBJ2-3 | NA | TRBV9 | NA | CASSVVGSQGLAQYF | TGTGCCAGCAGCGTAGTGGGATCACAGGGTTTGGCGCAGTATTTT
TRBJ2-1 | NA | TRBV3-1 | TRBD1 | CASSQESDRGSYNEQFF | TGTGCCAGCAGCCAAGAGTCCGACAGGGGCTCGTACAATGAGCAGTTCTTC
TRBJ1-1 | NA | TRBV7-3 | NA | CASSPGGMTEAFF | TGTGCCAGCAGCCCCGGGGGGATGACTGAAGCTTTCTTT
TRBJ1-2 | few | TRBV6-2/TRBV6-3 | TRBD1 | CASSYSRTGTGSGYTF | TGTGCCAGCAGTTACTCGAGGACAGGGACGGGGAGTGGCTACACCTTC
TRBJ2-2 | NA | TRBV7-9 | NA | CASSSLLGGELFF | TGTGCCAGCAGCTCCCTTCTTGGCGGGGAGCTGTTTTTT
TRBJ2-4 | few | TRBV7-9 | TRBD2 | CASSLAAGPSAGEQYF | TGTGCCAGCAGCTTAGCGGCAGGGCCGTCAGCGGGGGAGCAGTACTTC
TRBJ2-7 | many | TRBV2 | TRBD2 | CASSDLTRLADYYEQYF | TGTGCCAGCAGTGACCTAACACGACTAGCAGACTACTACGAGCAGTACTTC
TRBJ1-2 | NA | TRBV2 | NA | CASSRMGKNYGYTF | TGTGCCAGCAGCCGAATGGGGAAGAACTATGGCTACACCTTC
TRBJ2-7 | NA | TRBV4-2 | NA | CASSQDIGRSPYNEQYF | TGTGCCAGCAGCCAAGATATAGGGCGGTCGCCCTACAATGAGCAGTACTTC
TRBJ2-5 | few | TRBV29-1 | TRBD1 | CSVEGTAYQETQYF | TGCAGCGTTGAGGGGACAGCCTACCAAGAGACCCAGTACTTC
TRBJ1-2 | few | TRBV12-5 | NA | CASGLSSPGKTPYGYTF | TGTGCTAGTGGTTTGAGTAGTCCGGGAAAAACCCCCTATGGCTACACCTTC
TRBJ1-5 | NA | TRBV6-1 | NA | CASSERGLTGHRQPQHF | TGTGCCAGCAGTGAAAGAGGCCTAACAGGGCATCGTCAGCCCCAGCATTTT
TRBJ1-1 | few | TRBV5-1 | NA | CASSLGGRENTEAFF | TGCGCCAGCAGCTTGGGGGGCAGAGAGAACACTGAAGCTTTCTTT
TRBJ1-5 | NA | TRBV20-1 | NA | CSAHPVRGNNQPQHF | TGCAGTGCCCACCCCGTGCGGGGGAACAATCAGCCCCAGCATTTT
TRBJ2-1 | NA | TRBV7-9 | TRBD2 | CASSGRLAGKVYNEQFF | TGTGCCAGCAGCGGAAGACTAGCGGGAAAGGTATACAATGAGCAGTTCTTC
TRBJ2-5 | once | TRBV20-1 | NA | CSASAGAGRETQYF | TGCAGTGCTAGTGCAGGGGCAGGGCGGGAGACCCAGTACTTC
TRBJ2-1 | many | TRBV28 | NA | CASSHGSSYNEQFF | TGTGCCAGCAGTCACGGGAGCTCCTACAATGAGCAGTTCTTC
TRBJ1-5 | NA | TRBV20-1 | NA | CSARFSFVYRTHQPQHF | TGCAGTGCTAGGTTTTCGTTTGTTTACAGGACGCATCAGCCCCAGCATTTT
TRBJ1-3 | NA | TRBV20-1 | NA | CSARDFGTTYF | TGCAGTGCTAGAGATTTCGGGACCACATATTTT
TRBJ2-7 | NA | TRBV20-1 | NA | CSAYDSGNNDYEQYF | TGCAGTGCGTATGATAGCGGTAACAACGACTACGAGCAGTACTTC
TRBJ2-7 | NA | TRBV28 | NA | CASSPEGQSGRGYEQYF | TGTGCCAGCAGTCCCGAGGGGCAAAGTGGCCGAGGGTACGAGCAGTACTTC
TRBJ2-6 | NA | TRBV20-1 | NA | CSPYLSGADVLTF | TGCAGTCCATATTTATCTGGGGCCGACGTCCTGACTTTC